These 18 T cell receptor beta chains were all obtained from the same sample, sequenced in a study of T-cell reconstitution after alpha-beta-depleted transplantation in children. TCRbeta library construction was performed incorporating unique molecular identifiers. TCRdb recomputed calls from the PCR reads with MiXCR, one row per CDR3 protein. The sample consists of about 200,000 distinct CDR3 sequences, roughly 7.1% of them appearing once. The source was PBMCs, collected before TCRalphabeta/CD19-depleted stem cell transplant. Receptors originate from a boy between 2 and 10 years old with acute lymphoblastic leukemia, due to receive a stem cell transplant.

In this sample, this clonotype turned up many times. V usage is TRBV7-2 and J usage is TRBJ2-7; D may be TRBD1 or TRBD2 (5 bases each). Between the trimmed V and J ends, which lost 2 bases and 4 bases, there was a span of 9 bases. The CDR3 length is 13 residues. Germline V gene data show CDR1 as SGHTA and CDR2 as FQGNSA. CDR3 nucleotides: TGTGCCAGCAGCTTAAGGGACGATTACGAGCAGTACTTC. As protein: CASSLRDDYEQYF.

This clonotype occurred many times. The rearrangement links TRBV7-9 to TRBJ1-2; no clear D gene. The CDR3 is 13 amino acids. V lost 3 bases, J lost 6 bases, and 11 bases lay in between. Germline loops: CDR1 SEHNR, CDR2 FQNEAQ (reference sequence). The CDR3 protein is CASSFEKGHGYTF. CDR3 nucleotides: TGTGCCAGCAGCTTTGAAAAGGGCCATGGCTACACCTTC.

In this sample, this clonotype turned up many times. The V call is TRBV25-1, the J call TRBJ2-7, with a weak D call TRBD2 (6 bases). The germline V gene encodes CDR1 MGHDK and CDR2 SYGVNS. The CDR3 length is 16 residues. V lost 1 base, J lost 1 base, and 14 bases lay in between. The CDR3 coding sequence is TGTGCCAGCAGTGAATTGCGAGACAGCGGGTCCTACGAGCAGTACTTC. Its translation is CASSELRDSGSYEQYF.

This clonotype turned up a few times. This chain connects TRBV27 to TRBJ1-6; TRBD1 is a possible D gene (6 bases). The CDR3 has 15 residues. Trimming cost V 3 bases and J 9 bases, with 15 bases left between them. Germline assignment: CDR1 MNHEY and CDR2 SMNVEV (reference sequence). This CDR3 is CASSLGAGHGSPLHF. Written as DNA, the CDR3 is TGTGCCAGCAGTTTGGGGGCGGGGCACGGTTCACCCCTCCACTTT.

This clonotype rates as medium-sized (0.01 to 0.1%). The genes are TRBV12-3 or TRBV12-4 and TRBJ1-2; tentative D call: TRBD1 (6 bases). CDR3 length: 14 residues. V was pared by 5 bases and J by 4 bases, with 14 bases between. The CDR3 DNA follows: TGTGCCAGCAGTAAACAGGGCCTCCTCTATGGCTACACCTTC. Its protein is CASSKQGLLYGYTF.

This clonotype was observed many times. The chain combines TRBV5-1 with TRBJ2-3; a weak D match, TRBD1 (6 bases). V gave up 1 base and J gave up 4 bases, with 13 bases separating them. Germline V CDR1 and CDR2: SGHRS, YFSETQ. The CDR3 extends over 15 amino acids. For the CDR3, the DNA is TGCGCCAGCAGCTTGAGGGGGTTCGAGTCAGATACGCAGTATTTT. Translation: CASSLRGFESDTQYF.

This clonotype has ten or more counts. This CDR3 is CASSLGQGYPGELFF. As DNA, the CDR3 is TGTGCCAGCAGTTTGGGACAGGGATATCCCGGGGAGCTGTTTTTT. The rearrangement uses TRBV12-3 or TRBV12-4 and TRBJ2-2, with 9 positions matching TRBD1. This CDR3 is built from 15 residues. J was trimmed by 6 bases and V by 3 bases; bases with no gene match: 5.

This clonotype was found a few times. The V call is TRBV5-5, the J call TRBJ1-1; D possibly corresponds to TRBD1 (6 bases). The germline V gene has CDR1 SGHKS and CDR2 YYEKEE (reference sequence). This CDR3 region has 14 residues. Deletions cut 1 base from V and 1 base from J, with 8 bases between. The CDR3 is CASSLKGGNTEAFF. CDR3 nucleotide sequence: TGTGCCAGCAGCTTGAAGGGGGGGAACACTGAAGCTTTCTTT.

The rearrangement links TRBV30 to TRBJ2-5; the D gene is possibly TRBD2 (5 bases). The germline V gene encodes CDR1 GTSNPN and CDR2 SVGIG (reference sequence). With 4 bases removed from V and 0 bases from J, the gap between germline ends came to 9 bases. This CDR3 comprises 13 residues. The CDR3 DNA sequence: TGTGCCTGGACAGACTACAACCAAGAGACCCAGTACTTC. This gives the protein CAWTDYNQETQYF.

The chain couples TRBV4-2 to TRBJ2-6; D gene uncertain. Trimming removed 0 bases from V and 2 bases from J, with 8 bases in between. The CDR3 runs to 16 residues. Germline CDR1 and CDR2: LGHNA and YNFKEQ. In DNA form, the CDR3 reads TGTGCCAGCAGCCAAGAAGGGCAGCCTGGGGCCAACGTCCTGACTTTC. Residues: CASSQEGQPGANVLTF.

This clonotype was counted at least ten times. The chain is built from TRBV29-1 and TRBJ2-2; D not resolved. The V end lost 4 bases, the J end lost 4 bases, and 10 bases lay between the germline ends. CDR1 is SQVTM and CDR2 is ANQGSEA in the germline V gene. The CDR3 runs 13 residues. The CDR3 loop is CSVVEALTGELFF. The DNA for the CDR3 is TGCAGCGTTGTTGAAGCTCTCACCGGGGAGCTGTTTTTT.

This clonotype was seen a few times. The chain couples TRBV15 to TRBJ2-6; no reliable D call. V was trimmed by 8 bases and J by 3 bases, leaving 8 bases between them. This CDR3 is built from 13 residues. Per the germline V gene, CDR1 is LNHNV and CDR2 is YYDKDF (reference sequence). CDR3 bases: TGTGCCACCGGGATATATGGGGCCAACGTCCTGACTTTC. Translation: CATGIYGANVLTF.

Many counts were recorded for this clonotype. The V gene is TRBV24-1, the J gene TRBJ2-7, with 7 bases identical to TRBD1. V shed 3 bases and J 3 bases; nucleotides not matched to a gene: 4. The CDR3 consists of 14 residues. Germline lookup yields CDR1 KGHDR and CDR2 SFDVKD. The CDR3 loop is CATSDRGQIYEQYF. The CDR3 nucleotides read TGTGCCACCAGTGATAGGGGACAGATCTACGAGCAGTACTTC.

This clonotype was detected a few times. This chain joins TRBV7-8 and TRBJ2-3, with 13 positions matching TRBD2. After removal of 4 bases from V and 3 bases from J, the junction contained 7 bases not matched to a gene. CDR3 length: 17 residues. Germline CDR1 SGHVS, CDR2 FQNEAQ. CDR3 DNA: TGTGCCAGCAGCTCCCAGAGGGGACTAGCGGGGACAGATACGCAGTATTTT. Translated, it gives CASSSQRGLAGTDTQYF.

The sample holds many counts of this clonotype. The chain is built from TRBV29-1 and TRBJ2-1; 8 positions match TRBD2. J was trimmed by 4 bases and V by 7 bases; bases with no gene match: 9. CDR3 length equals 14 residues. The germline V gene encodes CDR1 SQVTM and CDR2 ANQGSEA. CDR3 sequence: CSAGGSGDYNEQFF. The CDR3 region has the DNA TGCAGCGCTGGGGGTAGCGGGGATTACAATGAGCAGTTCTTC.

The table lists this clonotype with a few counts. The chain couples TRBV11-2 to TRBJ2-7, with 7 bases fitting TRBD2. The germline V gene has CDR1 SGHAT and CDR2 FQNNGV. This CDR3 region has 16 residues. With V trimmed by 6 bases and J by 9 bases, 20 bases remained unmatched. CDR3 nucleotide sequence: TGTGCCAGCAGTGGGGGAGGGTGGGTGTCTCCTACCTGGCAGTACTTC. This codes for CASSGGGWVSPTWQYF. Filled out from reference TRBV11-2 and TRBJ2-7, the complete variable domain reads EAGVAQSPRYKIIEKRQSVAFWCNPISGHATLYWYQQILGQGPKLLIQFQNNGVVDDSQLPKDRFSAERLKGVDSTLKIQPAKLEDSAVYLCASSGGGWVSPTWQYFGPGTRLTVT.

The chain is built from TRBV14 and TRBJ1-1, with D possibly being TRBD1 (6 bases). The V and J ends lost 4 bases and 0 bases respectively, with 12 bases between them. Germline-derived CDR1 and CDR2 are SGHDN and FVKESK. The CDR3 has 15 residues. The DNA of the CDR3 is TGTGCCAGCAGCCGATACAGGGATTTGAACACTGAAGCTTTCTTT. The encoded protein is CASSRYRDLNTEAFF.

This clonotype has a handful of counts. The chain carries TRBV20-1 and TRBJ1-5, with TRBD1 matching over 10 bases. This CDR3 contains 16 residues. V trimming: 6 bases; J trimming: 6 bases; junction bases outside the gene matches: 14. Germline CDR1 is DFQATT and CDR2 is SNEGSKA (reference sequence). Written as DNA, the CDR3 is TGCAGTGCGTCGGACAGGGGGATCCTATACGGTCAGCCCCAGCATTTT. It translates to CSASDRGILYGQPQHF.